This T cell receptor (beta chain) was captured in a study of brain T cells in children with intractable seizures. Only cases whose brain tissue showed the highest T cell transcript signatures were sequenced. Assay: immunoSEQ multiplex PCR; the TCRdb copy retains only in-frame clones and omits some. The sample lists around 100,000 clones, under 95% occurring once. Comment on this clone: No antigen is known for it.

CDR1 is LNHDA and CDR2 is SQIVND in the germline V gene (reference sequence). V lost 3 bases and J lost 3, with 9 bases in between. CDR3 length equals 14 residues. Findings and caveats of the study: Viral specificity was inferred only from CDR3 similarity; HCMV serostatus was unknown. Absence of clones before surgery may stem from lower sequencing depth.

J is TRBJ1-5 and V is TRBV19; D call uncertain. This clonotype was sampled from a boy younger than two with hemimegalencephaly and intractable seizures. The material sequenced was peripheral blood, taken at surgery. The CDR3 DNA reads TGTGCCAGTAGTATGAGGGCCATCAATCAGCCCCAGCATTTT. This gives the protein CASSMRAINQPQHF.